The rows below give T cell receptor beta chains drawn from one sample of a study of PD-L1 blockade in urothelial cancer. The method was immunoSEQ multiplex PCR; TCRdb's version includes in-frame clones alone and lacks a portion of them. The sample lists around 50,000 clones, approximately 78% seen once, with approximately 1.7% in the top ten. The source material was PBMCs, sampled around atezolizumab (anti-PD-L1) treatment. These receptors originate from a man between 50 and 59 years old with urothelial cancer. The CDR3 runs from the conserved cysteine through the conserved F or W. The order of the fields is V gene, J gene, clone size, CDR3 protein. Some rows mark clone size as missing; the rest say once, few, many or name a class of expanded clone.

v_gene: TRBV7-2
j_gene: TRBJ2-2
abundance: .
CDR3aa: CASSLTGGPTGELFF

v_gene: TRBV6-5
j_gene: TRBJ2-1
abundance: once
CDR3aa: CASSPAGTGEFF

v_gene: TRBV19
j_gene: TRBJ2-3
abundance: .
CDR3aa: CASNLTGTSGSSDTQYF

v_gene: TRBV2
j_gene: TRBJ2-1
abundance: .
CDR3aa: CASSEFSGRYNEQFF

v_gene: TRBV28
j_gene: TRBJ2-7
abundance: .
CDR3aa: CASSSTGQGYHEQYF

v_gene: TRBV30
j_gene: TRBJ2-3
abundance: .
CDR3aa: CAWSPPGGRGDTQYF

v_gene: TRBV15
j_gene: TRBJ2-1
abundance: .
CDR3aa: CATTVRLAGEEQFF

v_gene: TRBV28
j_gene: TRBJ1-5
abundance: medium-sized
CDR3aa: CASSRTGIVQPQHF

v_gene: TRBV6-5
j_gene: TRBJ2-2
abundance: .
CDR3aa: CASSYSGRGHVGELFF

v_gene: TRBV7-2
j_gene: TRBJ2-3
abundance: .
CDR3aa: CASSPRLAGGSQYF

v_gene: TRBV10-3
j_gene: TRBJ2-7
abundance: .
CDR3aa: CAISDRLGYEQYF

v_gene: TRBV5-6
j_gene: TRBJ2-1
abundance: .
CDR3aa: CASSLVSNEQFF

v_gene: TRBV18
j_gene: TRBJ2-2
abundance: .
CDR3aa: CASSPPLAGSNTGELFF

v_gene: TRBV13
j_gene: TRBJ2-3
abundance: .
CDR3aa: CASSPGQSPAGTQYF

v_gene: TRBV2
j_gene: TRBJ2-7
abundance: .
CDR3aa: CASSEVRGRGEQYF

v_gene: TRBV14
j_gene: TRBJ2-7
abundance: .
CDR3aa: CASSPQGSSYEQYF

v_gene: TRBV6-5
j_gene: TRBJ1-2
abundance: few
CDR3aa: CASSLFGVVGYTF

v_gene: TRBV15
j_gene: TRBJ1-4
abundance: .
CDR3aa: CATSRARDSVNEKLFF

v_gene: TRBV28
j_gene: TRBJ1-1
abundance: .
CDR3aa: CASREQGYTEAFF

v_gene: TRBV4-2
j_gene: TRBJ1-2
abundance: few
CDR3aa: CASSQDETGGERNYGYTF